The rows below give T cell receptor beta chains drawn from one sample of a study of beta chain features in type 1 diabetes. The data were produced by immunoSEQ multiplex PCR, yet TCRdb's version contains in-frame clones alone and is incomplete. The repertoire has 150,000 to 200,000 clones, roughly 59% of them found once; the top ten carry 0.08% to 0.095%. The sequenced material came from naive CD4+ T cells from blood. The receptors shown here come from a man aged 30-40 years with type 1 diabetes. Each CDR3 is given with its conserved first and last residue. The order of the fields is V gene, J gene, clone size, D gene, CDR3 protein, CDR3 DNA. A D gene is named only where the DNA matches it firmly. Clone size, where shown, is once, few, many, or a class for clones that have expanded.

TRBV5-1	TRBJ2-5	few	-	CASSPIPGEETQYF	TGCGCCAGCAGCCCGATACCCGGGGAAGAGACCCAGTACTTC
TRBV9	TRBJ2-1	-	-	CASSVEGANNEQFF	TGTGCCAGCAGCGTCGAAGGCGCTAACAATGAGCAGTTCTTC
TRBV7-9	TRBJ2-7	-	-	CASKPGFSSYEQYF	TGTGCCAGCAAGCCAGGCTTTAGCTCCTACGAGCAGTACTTC
TRBV9	TRBJ2-7	-	-	CASSVGLEDEQYF	TGTGCCAGCAGCGTAGGCTTGGAGGACGAGCAGTACTTC
TRBV29-1	TRBJ2-7	once	TRBD1	CSVDADRASEQYF	TGCAGCGTTGACGCGGACAGGGCGTCCGAGCAGTACTTC
TRBV15	TRBJ2-6	-	-	CATSREGFRQDVSFWANVLTF	TGTGCCACCAGCAGAGAGGGATTCCGCCAAGACGTATCTTTTTGGGCCAACGTCCTGACTTTC
TRBV7-9	TRBJ2-7	-	-	CASSLGSVILYEQYF	TGTGCCAGCAGCTTAGGTTCAGTTATTCTCTACGAGCAGTACTTC
TRBV5-6	TRBJ1-3	-	-	CASSWGRTSGNTIYF	TGTGCCAGCAGCTGGGGACGGACCTCTGGAAACACCATATATTTT
TRBV30	TRBJ1-3	-	-	CAWSRNRARNTIYF	TGTGCCTGGAGCAGGAACAGGGCCCGAAACACCATATATTTT
TRBV30	TRBJ1-5	few	TRBD1	CAWTMGQGQPQHF	TGTGCCTGGACTATGGGACAGGGTCAGCCCCAGCATTTT
TRBV18	TRBJ1-1	-	TRBD1	CASSPDRVNTEAFF	TGTGCCAGCTCACCGGACAGGGTGAACACTGAAGCTTTCTTT
TRBV30	TRBJ1-2	-	TRBD1	CAWSLQGAGGYTF	TGTGCCTGGAGTCTACAGGGGGCGGGAGGCTACACCTTC
TRBV29-1	TRBJ2-1	-	TRBD1	CSAEGAGVGNEQFF	TGCAGCGCTGAGGGGGCAGGGGTTGGCAATGAGCAGTTCTTC
TRBV7-2	TRBJ2-7	few	TRBD1	CASSLAVTGGVYEQYF	TGTGCCAGCAGCTTAGCGGTTACAGGGGGTGTGTACGAGCAGTACTTC
TRBV29-1	TRBJ1-1	few	-	CSVEAGKGAEAFF	TGCAGCGTTGAAGCGGGGAAGGGAGCTGAAGCTTTCTTT
TRBV2	TRBJ2-5	-	TRBD1	CASRRQGWEQETQYF	TGTGCCAGCAGGAGACAGGGGTGGGAACAAGAGACCCAGTACTTC
TRBV29-1	TRBJ1-5	-	-	CSVETGFQQPQHF	TGCAGCGTTGAAACGGGATTCCAGCAGCCCCAGCATTTT
TRBV30	TRBJ1-4	-	TRBD1	CAWSKTGGENEKLFF	TGTGCCTGGAGTAAGACAGGGGGCGAGAATGAAAAACTGTTTTTT
TRBV21-1	TRBJ1-2	-	-	CASGDEGYGYTF	TGTGCCAGCGGCGACGAGGGCTATGGCTACACCTTC
TRBV6-1	TRBJ2-1	few	-	CASSEWATSSYNEQFF	TGTGCCAGCAGTGAATGGGCGACATCCTCCTACAATGAGCAGTTCTTC
TRBV14	TRBJ2-5	-	-	CASSQDLWDQETQYF	TGTGCCAGCAGCCAAGATCTTTGGGACCAAGAGACCCAGTACTTC
TRBV29-1	TRBJ2-5	few	TRBD1	CSVERGTGWPTQYF	TGCAGCGTTGAAAGGGGGACAGGGTGGCCGACCCAGTACTTC
TRBV4-3	TRBJ2-4	-	-	CASSPGAGIQYF	TGCGCCAGCAGCCCGGGGGCCGGAATTCAGTACTTC
TRBV7-6	TRBJ2-5	-	TRBD1	CASSPQTGIQETQYF	TGTGCCAGCAGCCCCCAGACAGGGATCCAAGAGACCCAGTACTTC
TRBV6-5	TRBJ2-5	-	-	CASQRAPRETQYF	TGTGCCAGCCAACGGGCTCCTCGGGAGACCCAGTACTTC
TRBV29-1	TRBJ2-1	-	-	CSVMGVSYNEQFF	TGCAGCGTTATGGGGGTCTCCTACAATGAGCAGTTCTTC
TRBV29-1	TRBJ1-2	-	-	CSGGDFGGYTF	TGCAGCGGGGGAGATTTCGGCGGCTACACCTTC
TRBV21-1	TRBJ2-5	-	-	CASSKETDRVNLETQYF	TGTGCCAGCAGCAAGGAGACCGACAGGGTCAACTTGGAGACCCAGTACTTC
TRBV7-2	TRBJ2-5	-	-	CASSLVYARGETQYF	TGTGCCAGCAGCTTAGTATACGCGCGAGGAGAGACCCAGTACTTC
TRBV4-1	TRBJ2-5	few	-	CASSQVGGETQYF	TGCGCCAGCAGCCAAGTAGGAGGGGAGACCCAGTACTTC
TRBV7-9	TRBJ2-1	few	TRBD1	CATDRAVENEQFF	TGTGCCACGGACAGGGCCGTTGAAAATGAGCAGTTCTTC
TRBV14	TRBJ1-2	-	-	CASSYDGTLYGYTF	TGTGCCAGCAGTTACGACGGGACCCTATATGGCTACACCTTC
TRBV2	TRBJ2-5	-	-	CASQRETQYF	TGTGCCAGCCAAAGAGAAACCCAGTACTTC
TRBV4-3	TRBJ1-2	-	-	CASSQFDRGGGYTF	TGCGCCAGCAGCCAATTTGACCGAGGCGGTGGCTACACCTTC
TRBV7-9	TRBJ1-2	-	TRBD1	CASSSDYRDRGPGYTF	TGTGCCAGCAGCTCAGATTACCGGGACAGGGGGCCTGGCTACACCTTC